The 14 T cell receptor beta chains given below trace back to one sample, sequenced in a study of CXCR3-negative and CXCR3-positive naive CD8 T cells. Study-wide results and limits: CXCR3-positive naive cells carried more hydrophobic TRB CDR3s than CXCR3-negative naive cells did.

Libraries were UMI-labeled 5' RACE TRB cDNA. TCRdb reworked the 5' RACE reads into one entry per CDR3 protein, no DNA. The repertoire table contains about 89,000 distinct CDR3 sequences. Which antigens these TCRs recognize remains unknown. The sample consisted of naive CXCR3+ CD8+ T cells from blood. Subset indicated: CD45RO-CCR7+CD27+CD95- naive CD8+ T cells expressing CXCR3 (TNR3+). The receptors here all came from a human donor in good health. Some clones in this sample may be carry-over from other donors' samples.

This chain links TRBV11-3 with TRBJ2-1; the D call of TRBD2 rests on TCRdb alone, since no DNA is present to check it. CDR1 SGHNT and CDR2 YENEEA come from the germline V gene. This CDR3 has 15 residues. CDR3 loop: CASSRTSGRADEQFF.

The V call is TRBV28, the J call TRBJ2-7; TCRdb's D call, TRBD2, is unchecked because there is no DNA. The CDR3 has 13 amino acids. Looked up from germline, CDR1 is MDHEN and CDR2 is SYDVKM. The CDR3 loop is CASSLYSQYEQYF. The complete variable domain, with remaining parts taken from reference TRBV28 and TRBJ2-7, reads DVKVTQSSRYLVKRTGEKVFLECVQDMDHENMFWYRQDPGLGLRLIYFSYDVKMKEKGDIPEGYSVSREKKERFSLILESASTNQTSMYLCASSLYSQYEQYFGPGTRLTVT.

The chain has TRBV20-1 and TRBJ2-7; TCRdb designates TRBD1, a call that cannot be tested without DNA. Germline CDR1 DFQATT, CDR2 SNEGSKA (reference sequence). CDR3 length equals 16 residues. This CDR3 is CSARDLLHTGTYEQYF.

This chain links TRBV28 with TRBJ2-3. CDR3 length: 15 residues. Germline V gene lookup returns CDR1 MDHEN and CDR2 SYDVKM. The CDR3 loop is CASSQQTVTTDTQYF. The variable domain in full, with the rest retrieved from reference TRBV28 and TRBJ2-3, is DVKVTQSSRYLVKRTGEKVFLECVQDMDHENMFWYRQDPGLGLRLIYFSYDVKMKEKGDIPEGYSVSREKKERFSLILESASTNQTSMYLCASSQQTVTTDTQYFGPGTRLTVL.

V is TRBV10-3 and J is TRBJ2-5; TCRdb proposes TRBD1, but this gene call is untestable without DNA. This CDR3 spans 13 amino acids. Germline loops: CDR1 ENHRY, CDR2 SYGVKD. CDR3 residues: CAISLDREETQYF.

The chain couples TRBV12-3 or TRBV12-4 to TRBJ2-1; checking the TCRdb D call of TRBD1 is not possible without DNA. The CDR3 contains 14 residues. The CDR3 reads CVIQGVKINNEQFF.

The chain employs TRBV7-9 and TRBJ2-1; TCRdb reports TRBD1, a call that lacks DNA to check it against. Germline V gene sequence: CDR1 SEHNR, CDR2 FQNEAQ (reference sequence). The CDR3 has 13 residues. CDR3 sequence reads: CASIQGDYNEQFF.

The chain recombines TRBV7-2 with TRBJ1-1; lacking DNA, the TRBD1 call made by TCRdb goes unchecked. The CDR3 spans 17 residues. Germline CDR1 reads SGHTA; CDR2 reads FQGNSA. CDR3: CASSLYPVPGPNTEAFF.

The rearrangement joins TRBV6-2 or TRBV6-3 to TRBJ1-1. The germline CDR1 and CDR2 sequences are MNHEY and SVGEGT. The CDR3 sequence is 14 residues long. The CDR3 protein is CASSLTELSTEAFF.

The chain couples TRBV29-1 to TRBJ1-1. This CDR3 contains 13 residues. CDR1 is SQVTM, CDR2 ANQGSEA, per germline. CDR3 protein: CSVEVRGGTEAFF.

The chain's CDR3 is CASTLAGRTDTQYF. The chain employs TRBV12-3 or TRBV12-4 and TRBJ2-3. The CDR3 covers 14 residues.

The chain is built from TRBV28 and TRBJ2-4; TCRdb designates TRBD2, a call that cannot be tested without DNA. CDR1 is MDHEN, CDR2 SYDVKM, per germline. The CDR3 sequence is 15 residues long. The CDR3 protein is CASSLAGWSKNIQYF.

The chain employs TRBV7-2 and TRBJ2-7; lacking DNA, the TRBD2 call made by TCRdb goes unchecked. This CDR3 has 14 residues. The V gene's germline CDR1 is SGHTA and CDR2 FQGNSA. CDR3 sequence: CASRTLAGAYEQYF. The full variable domain, rest sourced from reference TRBV7-2 and TRBJ2-7, is GAGVSQSPSNKVTEKGKDVELRCDPISGHTALYWYRQSLGQGLEFLIYFQGNSAPDKSGLPSDRFSAERTGGSVSTLTIQRTQQEDSAVYLCASRTLAGAYEQYFGPGTRLTVT.

The rearrangement links TRBV28 to TRBJ2-7; the D call from TCRdb, TRBD1, cannot be confirmed without DNA. CDR3 length: 15 residues. The germline gives CDR1 MDHEN, CDR2 SYDVKM. CDR3: CASSPYRVAYSEQYF.